This TCR beta chain is drawn from a study of T-cell memory formation after mild COVID-19. Study-wide results and limits: Whether second-wave clones peaking at day 37 were SARS-CoV-2 specific went unconfirmed. The main location of contracting CD4+ clones was CM and EM, and that of contracting CD8+ clones was EMRA. Clones that shrank (day 15 to 85) were balanced CD4/CD8, whereas later expanders leaned CD4+.

TCRdb called the 5' RACE reads again in MiXCR, with one record for every CDR3 protein. The sample has fewer than 350,000 distinct CDR3 sequences, roughly 15% seen once. This CDR3 region has 13 residues. The V gene lost 6 bases and the J gene lost 4 bases, with 11 bases spanning the gap. Comment on this clonotype: Its target is unknown.

The source of this sequence is a man aged 18 to 35 who had mild COVID-19 (a few samples of this study predate the infection). Cell type and time point are not known. The V gene is TRBV12-3 or TRBV12-4, the J gene TRBJ2-3; maybe TRBD1 (6 bases). The sample consisted of PBMCs or a T cell subset sorted from them (not recorded which). This chain's CDR3 is CASSNRDADTQYF. The DNA of the CDR3 is TGTGCCAGCAGCAACAGGGATGCAGATACGCAGTATTTT.